The rows below give T cell receptor beta chains drawn from one sample of a study of early T cells in non-severe SARS-CoV-2 infection. TCRdb re-derived calls from the 5' RACE reads in MiXCR, one entry per CDR3 protein. The sample contains tens of thousands of distinct CDR3 sequences, 5% of which appear only once. The sequences come from whole blood, collected at baseline. The source of these receptors is an adult who was a healthcare worker with PCR-confirmed SARS-CoV-2 infection or an uninfected control (not recorded which). Both conserved end residues are part of each CDR3. Fields, in order: V gene, clone size, J gene, D gene, CDR3 protein, CDR3 DNA. The D gene is left open where the match is weak. The size field is filled for only some rows; it gives once, few, many or a size class.

V gene: TRBV18; clone size: few; J gene: TRBJ1-1; D gene: -; CDR3 protein: CASSPPVGGSTEAFF; CDR3 DNA: TGTGCCAGCTCACCACCGGTAGGGGGGAGCACTGAAGCTTTCTTT
V gene: TRBV6-6; clone size: many; J gene: TRBJ2-2; D gene: TRBD2; CDR3 protein: CASRPPSGRNTGELFF; CDR3 DNA: TGTGCCAGCAGACCACCTAGCGGGAGGAACACCGGGGAGCTGTTTTTT
V gene: TRBV12-3/TRBV12-4; clone size: many; J gene: TRBJ2-5; D gene: -; CDR3 protein: CASSGSIAVRETQYF; CDR3 DNA: TGTGCCAGCAGTGGATCTATCGCGGTCCGAGAGACCCAGTACTTC
V gene: TRBV3-1; clone size: -; J gene: TRBJ2-3; D gene: TRBD1; CDR3 protein: CASSQSLGGSGDTQYF; CDR3 DNA: TGTGCCAGCAGCCAATCTCTAGGGGGCAGCGGAGATACGCAGTATTTT
V gene: TRBV27; clone size: -; J gene: TRBJ2-7; D gene: TRBD2; CDR3 protein: CASSSGLARYEQYF; CDR3 DNA: TGTGCCAGCAGTTCAGGACTAGCGCGCTACGAGCAGTACTTC
V gene: TRBV27; clone size: many; J gene: TRBJ2-7; D gene: -; CDR3 protein: CASSLSAGQLSYEQYF; CDR3 DNA: TGTGCCAGCAGTTTAAGTGCGGGACAGCTCTCCTACGAGCAGTACTTC
V gene: TRBV6-5; clone size: -; J gene: TRBJ2-2; D gene: TRBD2; CDR3 protein: CASSYRTSGELFF; CDR3 DNA: TGTGCCAGCAGTTACCGGACTAGCGGGGAGCTGTTTTTT
V gene: TRBV29-1; clone size: many; J gene: TRBJ2-1; D gene: -; CDR3 protein: CSVGGLLTYNEQFF; CDR3 DNA: TGCAGCGTTGGGGGACTCCTAACCTACAATGAGCAGTTCTTC
V gene: TRBV24-1; clone size: -; J gene: TRBJ2-7; D gene: TRBD1; CDR3 protein: CATSDGQGSTSF; CDR3 DNA: TGTGCCACCAGTGACGGACAGGGGAGCACTTCCTTC
V gene: TRBV5-1; clone size: many; J gene: TRBJ1-1; D gene: -; CDR3 protein: CASSLGGEAFF; CDR3 DNA: TGCGCCAGCAGCTTGGGAGGTGAAGCTTTCTTT
V gene: TRBV20-1; clone size: -; J gene: TRBJ2-7; D gene: -; CDR3 protein: CSAHKGAAGYEQYF; CDR3 DNA: TGCAGTGCTCATAAAGGAGCCGCTGGCTACGAGCAGTACTTC
V gene: TRBV19; clone size: many; J gene: TRBJ2-5; D gene: TRBD1; CDR3 protein: CASSPTGGSGETQYF; CDR3 DNA: TGTGCCAGTAGCCCTACAGGGGGGAGCGGAGAGACCCAGTACTTC
V gene: TRBV28; clone size: few; J gene: TRBJ2-1; D gene: -; CDR3 protein: CASSLYRVRVPDNEQFF; CDR3 DNA: TGTGCCAGCAGTCTTTACAGGGTGAGGGTCCCCGACAATGAGCAGTTCTTC
V gene: TRBV28; clone size: few; J gene: TRBJ2-3; D gene: -; CDR3 protein: CASSSGAADTQYF; CDR3 DNA: TGTGCCAGCAGTTCGGGAGCGGCAGATACGCAGTATTTT
V gene: TRBV4-2; clone size: many; J gene: TRBJ2-3; D gene: TRBD2; CDR3 protein: CASSQEGRAGFSTDTQYF; CDR3 DNA: TGTGCCAGCAGCCAAGAAGGTAGAGCGGGGTTTAGCACAGATACGCAGTATTTT
V gene: TRBV5-1; clone size: many; J gene: TRBJ2-7; D gene: -; CDR3 protein: CARGWHRLPLSYEQYF; CDR3 DNA: TGCGCCAGAGGGTGGCACAGATTACCATTATCCTACGAGCAGTACTTC
V gene: TRBV20-1; clone size: many; J gene: TRBJ1-1; D gene: TRBD1; CDR3 protein: CSARQGEGNTEAFF; CDR3 DNA: TGCAGTGCTAGACAGGGGGAGGGGAACACTGAAGCTTTCTTT
V gene: TRBV20-1; clone size: -; J gene: TRBJ2-1; D gene: TRBD2; CDR3 protein: CSARSTSGLNEQFF; CDR3 DNA: TGCAGTGCTAGAAGTACTAGCGGCTTGAATGAGCAGTTCTTC
V gene: TRBV5-4; clone size: few; J gene: TRBJ2-3; D gene: -; CDR3 protein: CASSGGDGGDTQYF; CDR3 DNA: TGTGCCAGCAGCGGCGGGGATGGGGGTGATACGCAGTATTTT
V gene: TRBV20-1; clone size: many; J gene: TRBJ2-5; D gene: -; CDR3 protein: CSANGAGTETQYF; CDR3 DNA: TGCAGTGCTAACGGCGCAGGGACGGAGACCCAGTACTTC
V gene: TRBV11-3; clone size: few; J gene: TRBJ2-2; D gene: TRBD1; CDR3 protein: CASSAGTGNTGELFF; CDR3 DNA: TGTGCCAGCAGCGCCGGGACAGGGAACACCGGGGAGCTGTTTTTT
V gene: TRBV6-1; clone size: few; J gene: TRBJ2-1; D gene: -; CDR3 protein: CASSETALGGFYNEQFF; CDR3 DNA: TGTGCCAGCAGTGAAACTGCTCTCGGGGGCTTTTACAATGAGCAGTTCTTC
V gene: TRBV9; clone size: -; J gene: TRBJ2-7; D gene: TRBD1; CDR3 protein: CASSADPGTGLSEQYF; CDR3 DNA: TGTGCCAGCAGCGCGGATCCGGGGACAGGATTGTCCGAGCAGTACTTC
V gene: TRBV3-1; clone size: -; J gene: TRBJ1-2; D gene: TRBD1; CDR3 protein: CASSLTGVDYGYTF; CDR3 DNA: TGTGCCAGCAGCCTTACAGGGGTCGACTATGGCTACACCTTC
V gene: TRBV7-9; clone size: few; J gene: TRBJ1-2; D gene: -; CDR3 protein: CASSLGSGPSGYTF; CDR3 DNA: TGTGCCAGCAGCTTAGGATCAGGGCCTTCTGGCTACACCTTC
V gene: TRBV29-1; clone size: many; J gene: TRBJ2-3; D gene: TRBD2; CDR3 protein: CSVPPKPGLAGDADTQYF; CDR3 DNA: TGCAGCGTTCCCCCGAAACCGGGACTAGCGGGAGACGCAGATACGCAGTATTTT
V gene: TRBV7-6; clone size: many; J gene: TRBJ2-1; D gene: TRBD2; CDR3 protein: CASSLSGGGLAASYNEQFF; CDR3 DNA: TGTGCCAGCAGCTTATCGGGGGGAGGACTAGCGGCCTCCTACAATGAGCAGTTCTTC
V gene: TRBV20-1; clone size: many; J gene: TRBJ2-2; D gene: -; CDR3 protein: CSARSDGELFF; CDR3 DNA: TGCAGTGCCAGGAGTGACGGGGAGCTGTTTTTT
V gene: TRBV18; clone size: -; J gene: TRBJ1-1; D gene: TRBD1; CDR3 protein: CASSPPGGTEAFF; CDR3 DNA: TGTGCCAGCTCACCTCCAGGGGGCACTGAAGCTTTCTTT
V gene: TRBV7-3; clone size: few; J gene: TRBJ2-3; D gene: TRBD1; CDR3 protein: CASSLAGQGSDTQYF; CDR3 DNA: TGTGCCAGCAGCTTAGCGGGACAGGGGTCAGATACGCAGTATTTT
V gene: TRBV5-4; clone size: many; J gene: TRBJ1-6; D gene: -; CDR3 protein: CASSLAGRNSPLHF; CDR3 DNA: TGTGCCAGCAGCTTGGCAGGGAGAAATTCACCCCTCCACTTT
V gene: TRBV2; clone size: -; J gene: TRBJ1-4; D gene: -; CDR3 protein: CASIVRETNEKLFF; CDR3 DNA: TGTGCCAGCATTGTCCGGGAGACTAATGAAAAACTGTTTTTT
V gene: TRBV2; clone size: few; J gene: TRBJ2-7; D gene: TRBD1; CDR3 protein: CASSVDRAYLSEQYF; CDR3 DNA: TGTGCCAGCAGTGTGGACAGGGCCTATCTTTCCGAGCAGTACTTC
V gene: TRBV19; clone size: many; J gene: TRBJ2-3; D gene: -; CDR3 protein: CASSISSGGLSTDTQYF; CDR3 DNA: TGTGCCAGTAGTATTTCTTCCGGCGGGCTTAGCACAGATACGCAGTATTTT
V gene: TRBV7-2; clone size: many; J gene: TRBJ2-5; D gene: TRBD2; CDR3 protein: CASSPRLAGGKTQYF; CDR3 DNA: TGTGCCAGCAGCCCAAGACTAGCGGGAGGGAAGACCCAGTACTTC
V gene: TRBV2; clone size: few; J gene: TRBJ2-1; D gene: TRBD2; CDR3 protein: CASRPLAGAYNEQFF; CDR3 DNA: TGTGCCAGCAGACCGCTAGCGGGAGCCTACAATGAGCAGTTCTTC
V gene: TRBV27; clone size: many; J gene: TRBJ1-1; D gene: -; CDR3 protein: CASSLYTGLMNTEAFF; CDR3 DNA: TGTGCCAGCAGTTTATATACAGGGCTCATGAACACTGAAGCTTTCTTT
V gene: TRBV21-1; clone size: many; J gene: TRBJ1-1; D gene: -; CDR3 protein: CASSKEAPTRNTEAFF; CDR3 DNA: TGTGCCAGCAGCAAAGAGGCCCCTACACGGAACACTGAAGCTTTCTTT
V gene: TRBV29-1; clone size: many; J gene: TRBJ1-1; D gene: TRBD1; CDR3 protein: CSFPDRGPNTEAFF; CDR3 DNA: TGCAGCTTTCCCGACAGGGGGCCTAACACTGAAGCTTTCTTT
V gene: TRBV20-1; clone size: few; J gene: TRBJ2-2; D gene: -; CDR3 protein: CSARDQGGREIGELFF; CDR3 DNA: TGCAGTGCTAGAGATCAGGGGGGCAGGGAGATCGGGGAGCTGTTTTTT
V gene: TRBV20-1; clone size: many; J gene: TRBJ1-1; D gene: -; CDR3 protein: CSARDYLGTENTEAFF; CDR3 DNA: TGCAGTGCTAGAGATTATTTAGGGACGGAGAACACTGAAGCTTTCTTT
V gene: TRBV28; clone size: many; J gene: TRBJ2-3; D gene: TRBD2; CDR3 protein: CASSLAGGGTDTQYF; CDR3 DNA: TGTGCCAGCAGTTTGGCGGGAGGGGGCACAGATACGCAGTATTTT
V gene: TRBV20-1; clone size: few; J gene: TRBJ2-5; D gene: TRBD1; CDR3 protein: CSALEGTAGETQYF; CDR3 DNA: TGCAGTGCCCTCGAGGGGACAGCTGGGGAGACCCAGTACTTC
V gene: TRBV11-2; clone size: many; J gene: TRBJ2-5; D gene: -; CDR3 protein: CASSLVGRGGTQYF; CDR3 DNA: TGTGCCAGCAGCTTAGTCGGACGAGGCGGGACCCAGTACTTC
V gene: TRBV6-5; clone size: many; J gene: TRBJ2-1; D gene: -; CDR3 protein: CASSYGGEQFF; CDR3 DNA: TGTGCCAGCAGTTACGGGGGGGAGCAGTTCTTC
V gene: TRBV20-1; clone size: -; J gene: TRBJ2-1; D gene: -; CDR3 protein: CSAREGGGNEQFF; CDR3 DNA: TGCAGTGCTAGAGAGGGAGGGGGGAATGAGCAGTTCTTC
V gene: TRBV20-1; clone size: many; J gene: TRBJ2-7; D gene: -; CDR3 protein: CSATSLSPTYEQYF; CDR3 DNA: TGCAGTGCTACTAGCTTATCCCCCACCTACGAGCAGTACTTC
V gene: TRBV27; clone size: few; J gene: TRBJ2-7; D gene: -; CDR3 protein: CASSSITYEQYF; CDR3 DNA: TGTGCCAGCAGTTCTATCACCTACGAGCAGTACTTC
V gene: TRBV7-6; clone size: many; J gene: TRBJ2-1; D gene: TRBD2; CDR3 protein: CASSLAPAGGYNEQFF; CDR3 DNA: TGTGCCAGCAGCTTAGCGCCAGCGGGAGGATACAATGAGCAGTTCTTC
V gene: TRBV19; clone size: many; J gene: TRBJ2-3; D gene: TRBD2; CDR3 protein: CATGTSGSTDTQYF; CDR3 DNA: TGTGCCACCGGGACTAGCGGCAGCACAGATACGCAGTATTTT
V gene: TRBV6-1; clone size: -; J gene: TRBJ2-7; D gene: -; CDR3 protein: CASSEVRSSYEQYF; CDR3 DNA: TGTGCCAGCAGTGAGGTCCGAAGCTCCTACGAGCAGTACTTC
V gene: TRBV3-1; clone size: few; J gene: TRBJ2-2; D gene: -; CDR3 protein: CASSPPGLGELFF; CDR3 DNA: TGTGCCAGCAGCCCCCCTGGGCTCGGGGAGCTGTTTTTT
V gene: TRBV23-1; clone size: few; J gene: TRBJ2-3; D gene: -; CDR3 protein: CASSHGDPTDTQYF; CDR3 DNA: TGCGCCAGCAGTCATGGGGACCCCACAGATACGCAGTATTTT
V gene: TRBV20-1; clone size: few; J gene: TRBJ1-3; D gene: -; CDR3 protein: CSASPGDYGNTIYF; CDR3 DNA: TGCAGTGCTTCTCCTGGGGATTATGGAAACACCATATATTTT
V gene: TRBV6-5; clone size: -; J gene: TRBJ2-4; D gene: -; CDR3 protein: CASSPAQIVAKNIQYF; CDR3 DNA: TGTGCCAGCAGCCCCGCGCAAATAGTAGCCAAAAACATTCAGTACTTC
V gene: TRBV2; clone size: -; J gene: TRBJ1-1; D gene: -; CDR3 protein: CASKPPAGGRLEAFF; CDR3 DNA: TGTGCCAGCAAGCCTCCCGCGGGGGGCCGCCTTGAAGCTTTCTTT
V gene: TRBV9; clone size: many; J gene: TRBJ1-1; D gene: -; CDR3 protein: CASSVAGNTEAFF; CDR3 DNA: TGTGCCAGCAGCGTAGCTGGGAACACTGAAGCTTTCTTT
V gene: TRBV7-6; clone size: many; J gene: TRBJ2-1; D gene: TRBD2; CDR3 protein: CASGTSGWYNEQFF; CDR3 DNA: TGTGCCAGCGGAACTAGCGGGTGGTACAATGAGCAGTTCTTC
V gene: TRBV5-4; clone size: few; J gene: TRBJ2-1; D gene: TRBD2; CDR3 protein: CASSLLAGDEQFF; CDR3 DNA: TGTGCCAGCAGCTTACTAGCGGGAGACGAGCAGTTCTTC